This TCR beta chain was captured by sequencing in a study of CD8 T cells in Susac syndrome. In regard to this clonotype: The junction differs from germline at one of its ends, possibly a read error.

Random-hexamer reverse transcription was applied to 0.5 to 1 ug RNA. TCRdb re-analysed the immunoSEQ multiplex PCR reads in MiXCR, keeping a single row per CDR3 protein. Of about 76,000 distinct CDR3 sequences in the sample, 90% to 95% were seen once. Germline lookup yields CDR1 SNHLY and CDR2 FYNNEI. The CDR3 extends over 15 amino acids. The genes are TRBV2 and TRBJ2-1; TRBD1 or TRBD2 may be the D gene (5 bases each). The sequence derives from a human donor with multiple sclerosis. Sequenced sample: CD8+ T cells from PBMCs. CDR3 sequence reads: CASREGTPSYNEQFF. CDR3 sequence (DNA): TGTGCCAGCAGAGAAGGGACGCCCTCCTACAATGAGCAGTTCTTC. Looking up the rest from reference TRBV2 and TRBJ2-1 gives the full variable domain: EPEVTQTPSHQVTQMGQEVILRCVPISNHLYFYWYRQILGQKVEFLVSFYNNEISEKSEIFDDQFSVERPDGSNFTLKIRSTKLEDSAMYFCASREGTPSYNEQFFGPGTRLTVL.